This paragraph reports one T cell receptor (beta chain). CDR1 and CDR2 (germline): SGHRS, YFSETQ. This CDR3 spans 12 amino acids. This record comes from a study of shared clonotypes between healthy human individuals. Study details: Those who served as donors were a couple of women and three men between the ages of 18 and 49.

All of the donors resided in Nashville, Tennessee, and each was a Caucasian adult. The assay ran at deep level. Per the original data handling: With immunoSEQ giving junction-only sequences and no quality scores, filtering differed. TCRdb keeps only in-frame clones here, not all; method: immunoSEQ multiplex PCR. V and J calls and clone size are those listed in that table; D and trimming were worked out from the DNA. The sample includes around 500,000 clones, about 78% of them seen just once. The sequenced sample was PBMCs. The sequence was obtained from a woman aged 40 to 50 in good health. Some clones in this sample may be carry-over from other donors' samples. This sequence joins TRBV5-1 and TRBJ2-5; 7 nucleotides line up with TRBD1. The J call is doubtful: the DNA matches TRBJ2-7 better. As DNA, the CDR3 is TGCGCCAGCAGACTGACAGGGACCGAGCAGTACTTC. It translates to CASRLTGTEQYF.